This T cell receptor beta chain was sequenced in a study of early T cells in non-severe SARS-CoV-2 infection. About the research overall: The sequenced material was bulk RNA from unsorted whole blood, and its chains were unpaired. Study conclusions and caveats: Matching results from VDJdb favored anti-spike CD8 responses, leaving private and CD4 specificities undetected.

J gave up 8 bases and V 5 bases, and 11 bases lay outside the gene matches. Germline CDR1 reads SGHTA; CDR2 reads FQGNSA. The CDR3 spans 14 residues. Separate cDNA molecules each had unique molecular identifiers attached to them. Via MiXCR, TCRdb re-called the 5' RACE reads, giving one row per CDR3 protein. The sample consists of more than 20,000 distinct CDR3 sequences, 5% to 5.5% of them appearing once. This clonotype was observed at least ten times. Its target is unknown. Source material: whole blood. This receptor was identified in an adult who was a healthcare worker with PCR-confirmed SARS-CoV-2 infection or an uninfected control (not recorded which). This chain uses TRBV7-2 with TRBJ1-2; TRBD1 matches at 7 bases. The chain's CDR3 is CASSPDRVQEGYTF. The CDR3 nucleotides are TGTGCCAGCAGCCCCGACAGGGTACAGGAAGGCTACACCTTC. Complete variable domain (other parts from reference TRBV7-2 and TRBJ1-2): GAGVSQSPSNKVTEKGKDVELRCDPISGHTALYWYRQSLGQGLEFLIYFQGNSAPDKSGLPSDRFSAERTGGSVSTLTIQRTQQEDSAVYLCASSPDRVQEGYTFGSGTRLTVV.